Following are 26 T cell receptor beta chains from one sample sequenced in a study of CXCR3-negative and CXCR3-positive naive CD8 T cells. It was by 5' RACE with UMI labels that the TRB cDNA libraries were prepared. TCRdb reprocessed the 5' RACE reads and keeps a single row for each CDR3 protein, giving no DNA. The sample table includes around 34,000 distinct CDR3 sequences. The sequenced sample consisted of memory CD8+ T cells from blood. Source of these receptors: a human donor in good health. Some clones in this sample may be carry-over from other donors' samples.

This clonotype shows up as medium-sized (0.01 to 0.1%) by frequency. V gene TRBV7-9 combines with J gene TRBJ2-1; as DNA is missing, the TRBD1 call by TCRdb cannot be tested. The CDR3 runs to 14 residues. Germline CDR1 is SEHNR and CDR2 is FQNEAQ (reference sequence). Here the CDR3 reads CASSLQQGLDEQFF. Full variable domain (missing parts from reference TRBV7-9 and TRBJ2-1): DTGVSQNPRHKITKRGQNVTFRCDPISEHNRLYWYRQTLGQGPEFLTYFQNEAQLEKSRLLSDRFSAERPKGSFSTLEIQRTEQGDSAMYLCASSLQQGLDEQFFGPGTRLTVL.

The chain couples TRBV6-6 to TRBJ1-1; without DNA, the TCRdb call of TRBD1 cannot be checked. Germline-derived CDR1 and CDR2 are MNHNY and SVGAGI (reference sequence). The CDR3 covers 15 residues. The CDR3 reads CASSYSGAGGSEAFF.

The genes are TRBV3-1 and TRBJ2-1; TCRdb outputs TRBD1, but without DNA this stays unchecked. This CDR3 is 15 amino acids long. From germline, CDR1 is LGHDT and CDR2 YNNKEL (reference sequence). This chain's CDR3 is CASNQQGFRYNEQFF.

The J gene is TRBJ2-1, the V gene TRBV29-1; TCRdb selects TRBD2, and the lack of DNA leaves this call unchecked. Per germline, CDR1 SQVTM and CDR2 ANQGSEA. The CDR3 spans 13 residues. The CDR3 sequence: CSAFGLVDNEQFF.

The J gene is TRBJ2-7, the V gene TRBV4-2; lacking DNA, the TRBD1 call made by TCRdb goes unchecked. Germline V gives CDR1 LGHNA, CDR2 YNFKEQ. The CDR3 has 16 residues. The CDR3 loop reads CASSQEAGTDTYEQYF.

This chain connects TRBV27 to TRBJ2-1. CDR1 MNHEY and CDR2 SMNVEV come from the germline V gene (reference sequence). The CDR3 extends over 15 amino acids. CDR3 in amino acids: CASSSGISSYNEQFF.

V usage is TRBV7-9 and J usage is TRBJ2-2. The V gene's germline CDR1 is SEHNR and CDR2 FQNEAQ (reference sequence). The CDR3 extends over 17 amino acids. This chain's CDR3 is CASSPEERTVTPGSCFF.

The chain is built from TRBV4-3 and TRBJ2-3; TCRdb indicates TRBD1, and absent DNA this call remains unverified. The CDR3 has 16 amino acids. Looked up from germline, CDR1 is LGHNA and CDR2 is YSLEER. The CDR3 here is CASSHSRDSGMNTQYF.

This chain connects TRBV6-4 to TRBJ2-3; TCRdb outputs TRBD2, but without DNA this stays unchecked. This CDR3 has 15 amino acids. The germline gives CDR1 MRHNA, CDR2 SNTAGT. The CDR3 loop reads CASSDSTSGSDTQYF.

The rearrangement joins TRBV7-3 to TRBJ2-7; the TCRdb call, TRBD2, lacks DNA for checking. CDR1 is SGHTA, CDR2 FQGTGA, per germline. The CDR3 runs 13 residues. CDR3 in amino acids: CASSQLGPEEQYF.

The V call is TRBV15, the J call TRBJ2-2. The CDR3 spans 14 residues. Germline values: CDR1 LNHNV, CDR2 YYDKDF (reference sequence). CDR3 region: CAVRPSGNTGELFF.

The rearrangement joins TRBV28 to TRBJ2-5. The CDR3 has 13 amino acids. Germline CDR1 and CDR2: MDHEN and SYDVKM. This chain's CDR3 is CASSFQPQETQYF.

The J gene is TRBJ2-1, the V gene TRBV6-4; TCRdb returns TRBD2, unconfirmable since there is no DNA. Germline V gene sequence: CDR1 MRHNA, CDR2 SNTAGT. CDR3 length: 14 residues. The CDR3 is CASSLRAVYNEQFF.

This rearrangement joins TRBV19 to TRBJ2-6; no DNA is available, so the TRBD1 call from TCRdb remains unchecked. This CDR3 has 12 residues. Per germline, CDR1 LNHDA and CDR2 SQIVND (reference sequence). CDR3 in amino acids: CASSSGTSVLTF.

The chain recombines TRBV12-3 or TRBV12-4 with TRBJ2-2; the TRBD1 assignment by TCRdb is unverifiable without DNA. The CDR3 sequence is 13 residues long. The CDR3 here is CASGGGYTGELFF.

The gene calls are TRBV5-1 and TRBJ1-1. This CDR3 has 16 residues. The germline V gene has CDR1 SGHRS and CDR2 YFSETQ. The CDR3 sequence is CASSLDSVWGSTEAFF.

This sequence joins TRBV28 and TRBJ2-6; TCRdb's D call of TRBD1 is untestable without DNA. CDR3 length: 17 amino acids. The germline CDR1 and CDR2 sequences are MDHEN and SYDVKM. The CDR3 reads CASTQGDSQAGANVLTF.

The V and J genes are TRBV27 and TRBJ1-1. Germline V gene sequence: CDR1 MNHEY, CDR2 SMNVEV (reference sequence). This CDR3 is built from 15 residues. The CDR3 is CASSFGTAMNTEAFF.

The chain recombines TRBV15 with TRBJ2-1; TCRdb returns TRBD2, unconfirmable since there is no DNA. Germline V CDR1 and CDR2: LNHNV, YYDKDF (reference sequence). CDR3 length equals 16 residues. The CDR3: CATTPNRLAGSDEQFF.

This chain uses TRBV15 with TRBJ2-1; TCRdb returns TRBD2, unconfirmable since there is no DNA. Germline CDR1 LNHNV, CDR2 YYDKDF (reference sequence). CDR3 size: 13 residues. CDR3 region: CATSLGEIAEQFF.

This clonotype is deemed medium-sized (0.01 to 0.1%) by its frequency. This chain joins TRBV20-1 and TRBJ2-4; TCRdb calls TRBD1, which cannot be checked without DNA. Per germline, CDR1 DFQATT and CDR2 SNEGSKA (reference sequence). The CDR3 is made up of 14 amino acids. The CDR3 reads CSASAISGTVLQYF.

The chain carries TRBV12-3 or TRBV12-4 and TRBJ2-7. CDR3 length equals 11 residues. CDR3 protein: CASSSAYEQYF.

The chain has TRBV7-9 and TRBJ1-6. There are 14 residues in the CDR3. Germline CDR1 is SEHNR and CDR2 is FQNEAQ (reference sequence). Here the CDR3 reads CASSLGGINSPLHF. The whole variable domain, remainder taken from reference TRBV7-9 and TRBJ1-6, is DTGVSQNPRHKITKRGQNVTFRCDPISEHNRLYWYRQTLGQGPEFLTYFQNEAQLEKSRLLSDRFSAERPKGSFSTLEIQRTEQGDSAMYLCASSLGGINSPLHFGNGTRLTVT.

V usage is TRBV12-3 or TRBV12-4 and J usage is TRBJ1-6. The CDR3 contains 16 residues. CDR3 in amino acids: CASSLGTDSYNSPLHF.

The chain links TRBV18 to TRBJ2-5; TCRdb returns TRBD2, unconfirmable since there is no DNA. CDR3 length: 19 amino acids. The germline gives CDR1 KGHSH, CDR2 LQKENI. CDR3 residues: CASSRNFPRAVRAEETQYF.

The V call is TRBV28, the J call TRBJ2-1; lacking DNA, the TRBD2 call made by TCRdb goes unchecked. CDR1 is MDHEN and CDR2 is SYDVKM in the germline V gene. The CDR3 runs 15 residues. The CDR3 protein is CASSWRGGGFNEQFF.